This T cell receptor beta chain was sequenced during a study of T cell responses to AZD1222 COVID-19 vaccine. Overall study results and limits: Vaccination with two AZD1222 doses was followed by a rise in Spike-specific TCR breadth and depth. At baseline, just a handful of AZD1222 recipients tested seropositive. White British donors predominated, females outnumbered males, and clonal diversity was possibly underestimated.

The germline CDR1 and CDR2 sequences are SGHKS and YYEKEE (reference sequence). The J segment lost 2 bases and the V segment lost 0 bases, leaving 1 base of the junction unmatched. This CDR3 is built from 14 residues. Second-dose intervals of approximately 4 or approximately 12 weeks were pooled. A word on this clone: Its antigen remains unidentified.

Sequenced by immunoSEQ multiplex PCR; TCRdb stores in-frame clones only, minus some. The repertoire holds about 120,000 clones, with under 95% as singletons. The V call is TRBV5-5, the J call TRBJ2-7; TRBD2 matches at 8 bases. Here the sequenced sample was peripheral blood, taken 28 days after the second AZD1222 dose. The sequence derives from an adult who received the AZD1222 COVID-19 vaccine. CDR3 bases: TGTGCCAGCAGCTTGGCAGCGGGAGCCTACGAGCAGTACTTC. Protein sequence: CASSLAAGAYEQYF.